The 3 T cell receptor beta chains in this list originate from one sample, sequenced in a study of T-cell reconstitution after alpha-beta-depleted transplantation in children. Unique molecular identifiers were built into the TCRbeta library. TCRdb reprocessed the PCR reads with MiXCR, giving one entry per CDR3 protein. The sample consists of approximately 500,000 distinct CDR3 sequences, 25% to 30% of them appearing once. The specimen comprised PBMCs, sampled before TCRalphabeta/CD19-depleted stem cell transplant. All receptors come from a boy less than two years old with Wiskott-Aldrich syndrome, due to receive a stem cell transplant.

This chain joins TRBV5-6 and TRBJ2-5; TRBD2 aligns across 12 bases. V shed 2 bases, J shed 5 bases, and the junction held 7 bases outside the gene matches. Per germline, CDR1 SGHDT and CDR2 YYEEEE. The CDR3 is 16 amino acids. The CDR3 DNA is TGTGCCAGCAGCTTCTCTAGCGGGAGGGCCGTGGAGACCCAGTACTTC. This sequence encodes CASSFSSGRAVETQYF. The full variable domain, completed using reference TRBV5-6 and TRBJ2-5, is DAGVTQSPTHLIKTRGQQVTLRCSPKSGHDTVSWYQQALGQGPQFIFQYYEEEERQRGNFPDRFSGHQFPNYSSELNVNALLLGDSALYLCASSFSSGRAVETQYFGPGTRLLVL.

The gene calls are TRBV11-1 and TRBJ2-1; TRBD2 agrees at 11 bases. This CDR3 comprises 19 residues. V lost 8 bases and J lost 0; bases outside the gene matches: 15. From germline, CDR1 is SGHAT and CDR2 FQDESV (reference sequence). CDR3 nucleotides: TGTGCCAGCTGTTTAGCGGGAGGGCCTGTCGTGATCTCCTACAATGAGCAGTTCTTC. Translated, it gives CASCLAGGPVVISYNEQFF.

This clonotype has a count of ten or more. V and J are TRBV5-1 and TRBJ2-5, with no clear D. This CDR3 contains 13 residues. Trimming left V 0 bases short and J 1 base short, with 4 bases between. In germline, CDR1 is SGHRS, CDR2 YFSETQ. CDR3 amino acids: CASSLGPQETQYF. DNA of the CDR3: TGCGCCAGCAGCTTGGGACCCCAAGAGACCCAGTACTTC.